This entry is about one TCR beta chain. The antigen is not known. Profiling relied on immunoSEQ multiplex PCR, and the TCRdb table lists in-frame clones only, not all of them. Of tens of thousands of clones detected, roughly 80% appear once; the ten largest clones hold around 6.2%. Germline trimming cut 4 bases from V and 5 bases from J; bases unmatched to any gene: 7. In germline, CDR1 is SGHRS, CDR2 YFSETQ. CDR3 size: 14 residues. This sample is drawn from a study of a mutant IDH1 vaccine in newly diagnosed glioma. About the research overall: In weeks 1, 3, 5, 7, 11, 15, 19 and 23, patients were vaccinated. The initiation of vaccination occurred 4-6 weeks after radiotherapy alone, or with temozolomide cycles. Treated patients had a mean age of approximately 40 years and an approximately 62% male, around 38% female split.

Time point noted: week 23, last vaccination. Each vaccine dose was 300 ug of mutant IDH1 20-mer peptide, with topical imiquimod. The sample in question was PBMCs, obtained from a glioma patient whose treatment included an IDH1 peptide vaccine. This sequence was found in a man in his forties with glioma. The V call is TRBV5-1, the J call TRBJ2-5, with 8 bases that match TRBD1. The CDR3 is CASSLGQVEETQYF. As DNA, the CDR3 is TGCGCCAGCAGCCTGGGACAGGTTGAGGAGACCCAGTACTTC.